The 25 T cell receptor beta chains given below trace back to one sample, sequenced in a study of T-cell memory formation after mild COVID-19. TCRdb passed the 5' RACE reads through MiXCR, listing each CDR3 protein once. The repertoire has about 470,000 distinct CDR3 sequences, approximately 23% of them found once; the top ten carry about an eighth. The sequencing input was PBMCs or a T cell subset sorted from them (not recorded which). The receptors here all came from an adult woman who had mild COVID-19 (a few samples of this study predate the infection). Cell type and time point are not known.

This chain joins TRBV29-1 and TRBJ1-4, with 7 positions matching TRBD1. There are 14 residues in the CDR3. Germline CDR1 is SQVTM and CDR2 is ANQGSEA. The junction had 6 bases not matched to a gene; V was cut back by 5 bases and J by 3 bases. This chain's CDR3 is CSVRQGEANEKLFF. The CDR3 region has the DNA TGCAGCGTTCGCCAGGGGGAGGCTAATGAAAAACTGTTTTTT.

This clonotype was counted only a few times. The gene calls are TRBV12-3 or TRBV12-4 and TRBJ2-5; D gene uncertain. The CDR3 runs 14 residues. Trimming removed 4 bases from V and 5 bases from J, with 14 bases in between. The CDR3 sequence is CASSYTTLPETQYF. CDR3 nucleotides: TGTGCCAGCAGTTATACCACACTACCGGAGACCCAGTACTTC.

V gene TRBV20-1 combines with J gene TRBJ2-3; 10 bases fit TRBD2. The CDR3 extends over 17 amino acids. V lost 6 bases to trimming and J lost 5 bases; unmatched junction nucleotides: 17. Germline assignment: CDR1 DFQATT and CDR2 SNEGSKA (reference sequence). DNA for the CDR3: TGCAGTGCCCTCGCCCTAGCGGGAGCGGGTTCTGGAGATACGCAGTATTTT. Translation gives CSALALAGAGSGDTQYF.

This clonotype was seen more than once but under ten times. The junction does not match germline at one end; this may be a read error. This chain joins TRBV30 and TRBJ2-1; 7 bases map to TRBD2. The CDR3 loop spans 13 amino acids. Looked up from germline, CDR1 is GTSNPN and CDR2 is SVGIG (reference sequence). This CDR3 is CAWSVGREYDQFF. The CDR3 DNA is TGTGCCTGGAGTGTAGGGCGGGAGTATGACCAGTTCTTC.

CDR3 in DNA: TGTGCCACCAGCAGAGTACAGGCTAGCGGGGTGGGAGAGACCCAGTACTTC. Its protein is CATSRVQASGVGETQYF. V is TRBV15 and J is TRBJ2-5, with 9 nucleotides matching TRBD2. V lost 1 base to trimming and J lost 4 bases; unmatched junction nucleotides: 10. The CDR3 length is 17 residues. Looked up from germline, CDR1 is LNHNV and CDR2 is YYDKDF (reference sequence).

There are a few counts of this clonotype. The CDR3 DNA sequence: TGTGCCAGCAGGAGCGGGGGGCGCACAGATACGCAGTATTTT. Translated, it gives CASRSGGRTDTQYF. The V gene is TRBV12-3 or TRBV12-4, the J gene TRBJ2-3; TRBD2 matches 9 bases. The V gene end was trimmed by 6 bases and the J gene end by 1 base; junction bases not matched to a gene: 2. CDR3 length: 14 amino acids.

The CDR3 spells CASSLTGGVETQYF. CDR3 bases: TGTGCCAGCAGTTTAACAGGGGGCGTCGAGACCCAGTACTTC. V usage is TRBV12-3 or TRBV12-4 and J usage is TRBJ2-5, with 9 bases identical to TRBD1. J gave up 5 bases and V 2 bases, and 3 bases lay outside the gene matches. This CDR3 is built from 14 residues.

V is TRBV2 and J is TRBJ1-1; D is unresolved. Deletions cut 4 bases from V and 1 base from J, with 13 bases between. Germline V gene lookup returns CDR1 SNHLY and CDR2 FYNNEI. The CDR3 length is 15 residues. CDR3 sequence reads: CASSANEAGNTEAFF. Written as DNA, the CDR3 is TGTGCCAGCAGTGCCAACGAGGCGGGGAACACTGAAGCTTTCTTT.

There are a few counts of this clonotype. The rearrangement uses TRBV14 and TRBJ1-1; D is undetermined. Trimming stripped 1 base from V and 1 base from J, with 10 bases between. Germline V gene sequence: CDR1 SGHDN, CDR2 FVKESK. The CDR3 is 15 residues long. CDR3 nucleotide sequence: TGTGCCAGCAGCCAAGGATTTATCACGAACACTGAAGCTTTCTTT. Translation: CASSQGFITNTEAFF.

The chain links TRBV7-2 to TRBJ2-4, with 7 nucleotides matching TRBD2. The CDR3 runs 16 residues. Germline V gene data show CDR1 as SGHTA and CDR2 as FQGNSA. Trimming at V came to 2 bases and at J to 7 bases, leaving 11 bases not matched to a gene. CDR3 coding DNA: TGTGCCAGCAGCTTATGGCTCGGGTCCGGGGGGAACATTCAGTACTTC. Protein sequence: CASSLWLGSGGNIQYF.

Comments on this clonotype: At one end, the junction sequence differs from germline, possibly due to a read error. V gene TRBV24-1 combines with J gene TRBJ2-5, with D uncertain. Looked up from germline, CDR1 is KGHDR and CDR2 is SFDVKD. The CDR3 is 13 amino acids. The CDR3 spells CATSDLGQGTQYF. The CDR3 DNA reads as TGTGCCACCAGTGATTTAGGCCAAGGGACCCAGTACTTC.

The CDR3 here is CASSAAGTGDEQFF. For the CDR3, the DNA is TGTGCCAGCAGCGCCGCGGGCACCGGGGATGAGCAGTTCTTC. The chain uses TRBV9 and TRBJ2-1; a weak D match, TRBD2 (5 bases). V shed 3 bases and J shed 8 bases, with 15 bases lying between them. The germline CDR1 and CDR2 sequences are SGDLS and YYNGEE. The CDR3 length is 14 residues.

V and J are TRBV12-3 or TRBV12-4 and TRBJ2-1, with 11 positions matching TRBD2. This CDR3 region has 15 residues. With V trimmed by 6 bases and J by 10 bases, 11 bases remained unmatched. CDR3 DNA sequence: TGTGCCAGCAGCCGCCCAGGACTAGCGGGTGACGAGCAGTTCTTC. Translated: CASSRPGLAGDEQFF.

This chain uses TRBV9 with TRBJ2-1, with TRBD2 as a possible D gene (5 bases). Between the trimmed V and J ends, which lost 2 bases and 4 bases, there was a span of 13 bases. The CDR3 extends over 15 amino acids. Germline CDR1 SGDLS, CDR2 YYNGEE. The CDR3 bases are TGTGCCAGCAGCGTCGTGGTTCGAGGGTACAATGAGCAGTTCTTC. Translated, it gives CASSVVVRGYNEQFF. Full variable domain (missing parts from reference TRBV9 and TRBJ2-1): DSGVTQTPKHLITATGQRVTLRCSPRSGDLSVYWYQQSLDQGLQFLIQYYNGEERAKGNILERFSAQQFPDLHSELNLSSLELGDSALYFCASSVVVRGYNEQFFGPGTRLTVL.

The chain joins TRBV7-6 to TRBJ2-1; tentatively, D is TRBD2 (5 bases). Trimming left V 5 bases short and J 7 bases short, with 9 bases between. This CDR3 contains 12 residues. Germline V lookup: CDR1 SGHVS, CDR2 FNYEAQ. The CDR3 region is CASSGLPNEQFF. CDR3 coding DNA: TGTGCCAGCAGCGGACTCCCAAATGAGCAGTTCTTC.

This clonotype occurred a few times. The J gene is TRBJ2-2, the V gene TRBV7-9; perhaps D is TRBD1 or TRBD2 (5 bases each). The V end lost 4 bases, the J end lost 6 bases, and 21 bases lay between the germline ends. The CDR3 sequence is 17 residues long. Germline V CDR1 and CDR2: SEHNR, FQNEAQ (reference sequence). CDR3 sequence reads: CASSSSWTTAGAGELFF. CDR3 nucleotides: TGTGCCAGCAGCTCGAGTTGGACAACGGCGGGCGCCGGGGAGCTGTTTTTT.

The rearrangement uses TRBV20-1 and TRBJ1-1; possibly TRBD1 for D (6 bases). The V end was cut by 5 bases, the J end by 0 bases, with 13 bases between. The CDR3 is 14 residues long. Germline V CDR1 and CDR2: DFQATT, SNEGSKA (reference sequence). CDR3 sequence: CSAAGGTMNTEAFF. The CDR3 region has the DNA TGCAGTGCTGCAGGCGGGACAATGAACACTGAAGCTTTCTTT.

Only a few counts were recorded for this clonotype. The chain has TRBV7-3 and TRBJ1-4; possible D gene TRBD1, 5 bases. This CDR3 contains 13 residues. Per germline, CDR1 SGHTA and CDR2 FQGTGA. With 8 bases removed from V and 3 bases from J, the gap between germline ends came to 10 bases. Written as DNA, the CDR3 is TGTGCCAGCTGCGGGGCATCTAATGAAAAACTGTTTTTT. Protein sequence: CASCGASNEKLFF.

The chain is built from TRBV30 and TRBJ2-2; D is unresolved. The CDR3 has 14 residues. Deletions cut 7 bases from V and 2 bases from J, with 14 bases between. Germline V gene data show CDR1 as GTSNPN and CDR2 as SVGIG (reference sequence). Written as DNA, the CDR3 is TGTGCCTTAAATCCGGGCCTCAACACCGGGGAGCTGTTTTTT. This gives the protein CALNPGLNTGELFF. Using reference TRBV30 and TRBJ2-2 for the parts outside the CDR3, the full variable domain is SQTIHQWPATLVQPVGSPLSLECTVEGTSNPNLYWYRQAAGRGLQLLFYSVGIGQISSEVPQNLSASRPQDRQFILSSKKLLLSDSGFYLCALNPGLNTGELFFGEGSRLTVL.

The V call is TRBV12-3 or TRBV12-4, the J call TRBJ1-5, with unresolved D. Trimming shortened V by 4 bases and J by 10 bases, and 20 bases separated the two germline ends. The CDR3 is 15 amino acids. CDR3 DNA: TGTGCCAGCAGTTCCACCGGACGCGCCGATAGACCCCAGCATTTT. Its translation is CASSSTGRADRPQHF.

This sequence joins TRBV30 and TRBJ2-2, with a possible D match to TRBD2 (6 bases). The germline gives CDR1 GTSNPN, CDR2 SVGIG (reference sequence). CDR3 length: 14 amino acids. V lost 4 bases to trimming and J lost 7 bases, with 16 bases between them. The CDR3 region is CAWKSWEDGGELFF. CDR3 nucleotide sequence: TGTGCCTGGAAGTCGTGGGAGGATGGCGGGGAGCTGTTTTTT.

This clonotype was seen a handful of times. The CDR3 DNA reads as TGCGCCAGCAGCTCGAAGGTCCTAGCGGGGGGCCCAGATACGCAGTATTTT. Its protein product is CASSSKVLAGGPDTQYF. This rearrangement joins TRBV5-1 to TRBJ2-3; 11 bases line up with TRBD2. The CDR3 consists of 17 residues. Per the germline V gene, CDR1 is SGHRS and CDR2 is YFSETQ. After removal of 3 bases from V and 4 bases from J, the junction contained 10 bases not matched to a gene.

Only a few counts were recorded for this clonotype. The chain uses TRBV12-3 or TRBV12-4 and TRBJ2-7; a weak D match, TRBD2 (6 bases). The CDR3 contains 15 residues. Trimming shortened V by 3 bases and J by 3 bases, and 15 bases separated the two germline ends. CDR3 bases: TGTGCCAGCAGTTTTATGGAGGGGATAGACTACGAGCAGTACTTC. Its protein product is CASSFMEGIDYEQYF.

The chain links TRBV9 to TRBJ2-1; 8 bases align to TRBD2. The V and J ends lost 6 bases and 9 bases, in that order; junction bases with no gene match: 17. The CDR3 covers 16 residues. CDR1 is SGDLS and CDR2 is YYNGEE in the germline V gene. The CDR3 protein is CASTPGGAGGRGEQFF. In DNA, the CDR3 is TGTGCCAGCACCCCGGGCGGGGCGGGAGGACGCGGTGAGCAGTTCTTC.

The chain is built from TRBV19 and TRBJ2-2; possibly TRBD1 for D (5 bases). CDR3 length equals 15 residues. The germline CDR1 and CDR2 sequences are LNHDA and SQIVND (reference sequence). Trimming pared 1 base from V and 4 bases from J, leaving 10 bases between. The CDR3 region is CASSIGRGSTGELFF. The CDR3 coding sequence is TGTGCCAGTAGTATAGGAAGGGGCAGCACCGGGGAGCTGTTTTTT.